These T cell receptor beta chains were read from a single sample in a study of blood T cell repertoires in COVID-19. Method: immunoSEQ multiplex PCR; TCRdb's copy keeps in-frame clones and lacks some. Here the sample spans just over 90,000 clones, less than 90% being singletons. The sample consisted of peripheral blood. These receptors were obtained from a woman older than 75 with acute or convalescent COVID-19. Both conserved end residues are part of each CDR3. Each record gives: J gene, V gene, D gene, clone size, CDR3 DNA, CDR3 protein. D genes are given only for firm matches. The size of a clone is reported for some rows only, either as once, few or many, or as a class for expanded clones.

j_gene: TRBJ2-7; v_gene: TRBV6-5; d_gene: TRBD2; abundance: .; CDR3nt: TGTGCCTCTACTCGGGGGGACGCATCCTACGAGCAGTACTTC; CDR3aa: CASTRGDASYEQYF
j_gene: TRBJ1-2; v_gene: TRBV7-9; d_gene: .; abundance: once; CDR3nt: TGTGCCTTACAGGAAGCAGCTAACTATGGCTACACCTTC; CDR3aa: CALQEAANYGYTF
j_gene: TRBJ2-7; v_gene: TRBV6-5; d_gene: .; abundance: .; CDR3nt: TGTGCCAGCAGGTCCCCCTCCTCGAGGGACGAGCAGTACTTC; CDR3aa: CASRSPSSRDEQYF
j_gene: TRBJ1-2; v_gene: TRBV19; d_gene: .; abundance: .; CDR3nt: TGTGCCAGTACCCCATTTGGAGTGGGGGGTGGCTACACCTTC; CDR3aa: CASTPFGVGGGYTF
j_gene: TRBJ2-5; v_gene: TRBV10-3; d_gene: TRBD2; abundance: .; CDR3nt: TGTGCCATCAGTCAACCACCGGGACTAGCCCTTCGGGGAGAGACCCAGTACTTC; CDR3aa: CAISQPPGLALRGETQYF
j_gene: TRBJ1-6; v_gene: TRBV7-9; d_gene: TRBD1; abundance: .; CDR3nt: TGTGCCAGCAGCTTAAAAGGACAGGCTTCACCCCTCCACTTT; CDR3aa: CASSLKGQASPLHF
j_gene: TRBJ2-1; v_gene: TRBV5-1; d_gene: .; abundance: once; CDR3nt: TGCGCCAGCAGCTTGGGACTAGGGAACTCCTACAATGAGCAGTTCTTC; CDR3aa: CASSLGLGNSYNEQFF
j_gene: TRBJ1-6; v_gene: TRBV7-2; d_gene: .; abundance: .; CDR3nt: TGTGCCAGCAGCTTAGTCACAGGGAGTGATTCACCCCTCCACTTT; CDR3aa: CASSLVTGSDSPLHF
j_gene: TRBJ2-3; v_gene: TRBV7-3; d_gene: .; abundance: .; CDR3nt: TGTGCCAGCAGCTTAATATCCTCAGATACGCAGTATTTT; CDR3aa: CASSLISSDTQYF
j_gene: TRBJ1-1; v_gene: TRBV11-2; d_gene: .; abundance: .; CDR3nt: TGTGCCAGCAGCCCCAGGGCCCCTAACACTGAAGCTTTCTTT; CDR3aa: CASSPRAPNTEAFF
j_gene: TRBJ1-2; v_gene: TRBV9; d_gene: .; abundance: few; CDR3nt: TGTGCCAGCAGCGGCATCCCCGGGGATTCGACCTACTATGGCTACACCTTC; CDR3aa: CASSGIPGDSTYYGYTF
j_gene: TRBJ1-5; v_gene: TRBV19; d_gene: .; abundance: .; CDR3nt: TGTGCCAGTAGTATTGAGACAGGCACCTATAGCAATCAGCCCCAGCATTTT; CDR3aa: CASSIETGTYSNQPQHF
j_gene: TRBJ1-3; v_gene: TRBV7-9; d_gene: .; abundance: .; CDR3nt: TGTGCCAGCAGCTTAAGGAGCTCCTCTGGAAACACCATATATTTT; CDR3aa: CASSLRSSSGNTIYF
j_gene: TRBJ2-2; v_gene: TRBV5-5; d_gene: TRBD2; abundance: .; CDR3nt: TGTGCCAGCAGCTTTTACTTGGGGACTAGGAGCACCGGGGAGCTGTTTTTT; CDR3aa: CASSFYLGTRSTGELFF
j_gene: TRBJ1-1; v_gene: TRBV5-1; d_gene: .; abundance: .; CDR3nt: TGCGCCAGCAGCTTGGCCGGGGGGGCCAGTGAAGCTTTCTTT; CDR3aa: CASSLAGGASEAFF
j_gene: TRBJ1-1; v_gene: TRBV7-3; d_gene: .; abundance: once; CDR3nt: TGTGCCAGCGGTATGCGGGAAGGGAACACTGAAGCTTTCTTT; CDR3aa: CASGMREGNTEAFF
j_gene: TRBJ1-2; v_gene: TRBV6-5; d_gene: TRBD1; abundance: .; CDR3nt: TGTGCCAGCAGTCCGACAGGGGCCTATGGCTACACCTTC; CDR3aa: CASSPTGAYGYTF
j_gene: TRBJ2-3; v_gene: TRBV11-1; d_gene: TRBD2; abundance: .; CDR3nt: TGTGCCAGCAGCACGACTAGCGGGGGGGCTTCAGGTACGCAGTATTTT; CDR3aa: CASSTTSGGASGTQYF
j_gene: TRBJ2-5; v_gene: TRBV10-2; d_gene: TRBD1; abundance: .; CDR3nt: TGCGCCAGCAGATTAACAGGGGTCCAAGAGACCCAGTACTTC; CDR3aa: CASRLTGVQETQYF
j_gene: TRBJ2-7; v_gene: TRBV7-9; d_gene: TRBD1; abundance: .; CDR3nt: TGTGCCAGCGCCTGGGACAGGGAATACGAGCAGTACTTC; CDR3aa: CASAWDREYEQYF
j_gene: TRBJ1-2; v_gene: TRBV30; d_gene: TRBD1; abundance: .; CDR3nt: TGTGCCTCCCAGGGGGACAGGGGCTACTATGGCTACACCTTC; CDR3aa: CASQGDRGYYGYTF
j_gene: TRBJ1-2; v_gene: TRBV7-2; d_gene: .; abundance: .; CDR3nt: TGTGCCAGCAGCTTTGAAGGGGCGGGAGGCTACACCTTC; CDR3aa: CASSFEGAGGYTF
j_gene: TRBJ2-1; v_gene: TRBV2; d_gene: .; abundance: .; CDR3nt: TGTGCCAGCCACCCCGGCAGCGGTCAGACAAATGAGCAGTTCTTC; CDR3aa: CASHPGSGQTNEQFF
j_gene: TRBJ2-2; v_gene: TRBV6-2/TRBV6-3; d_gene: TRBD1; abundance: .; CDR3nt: TGTGCCAGCAGTTACTACAGGGGGCTTGCCGGGGAGCTGTTTTTT; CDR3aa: CASSYYRGLAGELFF
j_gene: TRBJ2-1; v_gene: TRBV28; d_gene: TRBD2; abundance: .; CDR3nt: TGTGCCAGCAGGAGGGGAGGGACCTTATACAATGAGCAGTTCTTC; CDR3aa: CASRRGGTLYNEQFF
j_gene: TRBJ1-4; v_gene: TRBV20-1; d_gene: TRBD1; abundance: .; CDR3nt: TGCAGTGCTACTGACAGGGCAACGGGAAAACTGTTTTTT; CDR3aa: CSATDRATGKLFF
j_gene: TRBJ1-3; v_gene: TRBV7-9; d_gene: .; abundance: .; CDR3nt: TGTGCCAGCAGCCCATACAGGACCTCTGGAAACACCATATATTTT; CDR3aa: CASSPYRTSGNTIYF
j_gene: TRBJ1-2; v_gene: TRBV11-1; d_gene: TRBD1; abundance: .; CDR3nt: TGTGCCAGCAGCTCCGGACAGGGACCCTACTATGGCTACACCTTC; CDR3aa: CASSSGQGPYYGYTF
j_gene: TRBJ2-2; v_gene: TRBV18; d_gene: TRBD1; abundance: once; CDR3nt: TGTGCCAGCTCACCCCAGGGGGCCGGGGAGCTGTTTTTT; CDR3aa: CASSPQGAGELFF
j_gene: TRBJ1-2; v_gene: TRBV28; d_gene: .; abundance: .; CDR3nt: TGTGCCAGCAGTTCCCCAGGAGTGACAGCTTGGTATGGCTACACCTTC; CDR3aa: CASSSPGVTAWYGYTF
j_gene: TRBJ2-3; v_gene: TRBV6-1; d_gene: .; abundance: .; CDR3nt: TGTGCCAGCAGTGGACAGCCCCAGGGGAGCACAGATACGCAGTATTTT; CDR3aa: CASSGQPQGSTDTQYF
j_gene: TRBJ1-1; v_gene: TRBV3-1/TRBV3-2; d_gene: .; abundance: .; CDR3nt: TGTGCCAGCAGCCAAGCCCGCTGCACGAGGGCCAACACTGAAGCTTTCTTT; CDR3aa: CASSQARCTRANTEAFF
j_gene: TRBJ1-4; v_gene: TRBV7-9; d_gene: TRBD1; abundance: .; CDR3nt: TGTGCCAGCAGCCAAGGGGGCCAGGGTTATTTTGAAAAACTGTTTTTT; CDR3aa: CASSQGGQGYFEKLFF
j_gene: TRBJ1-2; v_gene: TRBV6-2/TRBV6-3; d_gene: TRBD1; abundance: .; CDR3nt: TGTGCCAGCAGTTACCGGGGACAGAACTATGGCTACACCTTC; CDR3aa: CASSYRGQNYGYTF
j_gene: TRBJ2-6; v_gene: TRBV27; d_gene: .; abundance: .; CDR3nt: TGTGCCAGCAGTTTAATCTCTACAGGGTACGCCTCTGGGGCCAACGTCCTGACTTTC; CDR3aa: CASSLISTGYASGANVLTF
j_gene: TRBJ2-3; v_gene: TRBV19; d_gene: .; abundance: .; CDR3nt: TGTGCCAGTAGTATAGCCGGGGGTGATACGCAGTATTTT; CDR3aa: CASSIAGGDTQYF
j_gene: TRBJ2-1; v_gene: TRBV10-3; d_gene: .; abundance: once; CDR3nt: TGTGCCATCAGGGCCAGCGAATCCCCGACTTGGTACAATGAGCAGTTCTTC; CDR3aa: CAIRASESPTWYNEQFF
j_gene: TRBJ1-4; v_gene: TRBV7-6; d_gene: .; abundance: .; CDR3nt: TGTGCCAGCAGCTTAGAGACAGAGGCAACTAATGAAAAACTGTTTTTT; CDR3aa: CASSLETEATNEKLFF
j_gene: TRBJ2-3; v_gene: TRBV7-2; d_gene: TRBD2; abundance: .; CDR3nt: TGTGCCAGCAGACTGGGACTAGCAGGGGCAGATACGCAGTATTTT; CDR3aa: CASRLGLAGADTQYF
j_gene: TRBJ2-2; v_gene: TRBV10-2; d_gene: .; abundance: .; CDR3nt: TGCGCCAGCAGTGCGTACCTCGAGGGGGCCGGGGAGCTGTTTTTT; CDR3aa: CASSAYLEGAGELFF
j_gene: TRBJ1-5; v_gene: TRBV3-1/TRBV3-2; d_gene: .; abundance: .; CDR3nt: TGTGCCAGCAGCCAAGACTACAGTAGCAATCAGCCCCAGCATTTT; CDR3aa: CASSQDYSSNQPQHF
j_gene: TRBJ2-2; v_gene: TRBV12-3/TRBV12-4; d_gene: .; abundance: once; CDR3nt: TGTGCCAGCAGTTTAGAATTAATCGGGGAGCTGTTTTTT; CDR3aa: CASSLELIGELFF
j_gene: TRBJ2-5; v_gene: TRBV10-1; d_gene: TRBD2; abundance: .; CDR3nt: TGCGCCAGCAGTGAGTCTGGACTAGGGGAAGAGACCCAGTACTTC; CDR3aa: CASSESGLGEETQYF